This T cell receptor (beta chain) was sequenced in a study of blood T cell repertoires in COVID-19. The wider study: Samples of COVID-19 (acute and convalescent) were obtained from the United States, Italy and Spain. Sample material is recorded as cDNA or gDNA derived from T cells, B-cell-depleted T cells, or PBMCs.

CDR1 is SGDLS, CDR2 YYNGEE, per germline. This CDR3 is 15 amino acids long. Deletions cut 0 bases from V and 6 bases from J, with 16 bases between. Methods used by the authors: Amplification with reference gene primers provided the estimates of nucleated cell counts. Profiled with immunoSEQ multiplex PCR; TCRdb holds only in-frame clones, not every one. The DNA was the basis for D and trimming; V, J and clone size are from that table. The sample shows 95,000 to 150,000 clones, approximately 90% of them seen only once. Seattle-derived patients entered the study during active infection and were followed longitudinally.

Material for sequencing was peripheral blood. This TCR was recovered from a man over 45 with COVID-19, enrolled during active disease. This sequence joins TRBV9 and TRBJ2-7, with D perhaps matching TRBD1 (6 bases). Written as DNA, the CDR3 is TGTGCCAGCAGCGTAGGGGACACAGGTGTAGGCGAGCAGTACTTC. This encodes CASSVGDTGVGEQYF.